The 24 T cell receptor beta chains given below trace back to one sample, sequenced in a study of OX40 agonist ivuxolimab in advanced cancers. Receptor libraries were prepared by the immunoSEQ multiplex PCR assay. TCRdb limited this immuneACCESS table to in-frame rearrangements with V and J called. A share of clones is missing; checked studies link under half to unresolved V genes, and the rest is unexplained. The sample table holds about 80,000 clones, of which more than 75% were seen once. The top ten clones comprise approximately 0.25% of the sample. Sample: CD4+ or CD8+ T cells sorted from blood, taken in a trial of the OX40 agonist ivuxolimab. The receptor source for this set is an adult with an advanced solid tumor such as melanoma, head and neck, liver or kidney cancer.

This chain links TRBV5-1 with TRBJ1-5; 7 positions agree with TRBD1. CDR1 is SGHRS and CDR2 is YFSETQ in the germline V gene. The CDR3 totals 14 residues. The trim removed 4 bases at V and 4 bases at J, leaving 5 bases unmatched. CDR3 DNA sequence: TGCGCCAGCAGCACTACAGGGGAAAATCAGCCCCAGCATTTT. Its translation is CASSTTGENQPQHF.

The chain couples TRBV4-3 to TRBJ2-3; the D is unclear. CDR1 is LGHNA and CDR2 is YSLEER in the germline V gene. This CDR3 has 13 amino acids. Trimming took off 0 bases at V and 6 bases at J, with 7 bases between the two ends. CDR3 DNA: TGCGCCAGCAGCCAAGATAGTGGCGATACGCAGTATTTT. Encoded protein: CASSQDSGDTQYF.

V is TRBV2 and J is TRBJ1-2; D is unclear. The CDR3 extends over 14 amino acids. V lost 0 bases and J lost 4, with 9 bases in between. Germline CDR1 SNHLY, CDR2 FYNNEI. Written as DNA, the CDR3 is TGTGCCAGCAGTGAAGCAGAAGGAAGCTATGGCTACACCTTC. This translates into CASSEAEGSYGYTF.

The chain uses TRBV18 and TRBJ2-1; D gene uncertain. Trimming shortened V by 6 bases and J by 6 bases, and 12 bases separated the two germline ends. This CDR3 has 13 residues. In germline, CDR1 is KGHSH, CDR2 LQKENI. CDR3 loop: CASSDGDGNEQFF. The CDR3 region has the DNA TGTGCCAGCTCTGACGGAGACGGCAATGAGCAGTTCTTC. Drawing the rest from reference TRBV18 and TRBJ2-1, the complete variable domain is NAGVMQNPRHLVRRRGQEARLRCSPMKGHSHVYWYRQLPEEGLKFMVYLQKENIIDESGMPKERFSAEFPKEGPSILRIQQVVRGDSAAYFCASSDGDGNEQFFGPGTRLTVL.

J is TRBJ1-3 and V is TRBV5-1; the D is unclear. Germline-derived CDR1 and CDR2 are SGHRS and YFSETQ. The CDR3 is 13 amino acids. V was trimmed by 5 bases and J by 8 bases, leaving 14 bases between them. CDR3 sequence reads: CASRPSSRDTIYF. Here the CDR3 DNA reads TGCGCCAGCAGACCGAGTTCCAGAGACACCATATATTTT.

This clone was observed a handful of times. CDR3 bases: TGTGCCACCAGCAGTGACAGGGGGCCCGGGAATGAAAAACTGTTTTTT. Translated: CATSSDRGPGNEKLFF. The gene calls are TRBV15 and TRBJ1-4, with TRBD1 matching 10 bases. CDR1 is LNHNV and CDR2 is YYDKDF in the germline V gene (reference sequence). This CDR3 region has 16 residues. V shed 3 bases, J shed 5 bases, and the junction held 6 bases outside the gene matches.

CDR3 sequence (DNA): TGTGCCAGCAGCCGCGGAGGGGACTCATTACGGGAGACCCAGTACTTC. This codes for CASSRGGDSLRETQYF. This chain links TRBV5-4 with TRBJ2-5; weak D call: TRBD2 (6 bases). Germline CDR1 SGHNT, CDR2 YYREEE (reference sequence). Trimming removed 4 bases from V and 5 bases from J, with 21 bases in between. CDR3 length: 16 amino acids.

The chain uses TRBV19 and TRBJ2-3; perhaps TRBD1 as D (5 bases). V was cut by 5 bases and J by 2 bases, with 14 bases left in between. This CDR3 is built from 15 residues. CDR1 is LNHDA and CDR2 is SQIVND in the germline V gene (reference sequence). The CDR3 sequence is CASSLDNVNTDTQYF. The DNA of the CDR3 is TGTGCCAGTAGTCTGGACAACGTCAACACAGATACGCAGTATTTT. The full variable domain, its missing parts supplied by reference TRBV19 and TRBJ2-3, is DGGITQSPKYLFRKEGQNVTLSCEQNLNHDAMYWYRQDPGQGLRLIYYSQIVNDFQKGDIAEGYSVSREKKESFPLTVTSAQKNPTAFYLCASSLDNVNTDTQYFGPGTRLTVL.

V gene TRBV19 combines with J gene TRBJ1-2; D gene ambiguous. V was cut by 4 bases and J by 7 bases, with 13 bases left in between. The CDR3 loop spans 13 amino acids. CDR1 is LNHDA, CDR2 SQIVND, per germline (reference sequence). The CDR3: CASSNVLGSGYTF. In DNA, the CDR3 is TGTGCCAGTAGTAATGTATTGGGATCTGGCTACACCTTC.

The chain has TRBV7-2 and TRBJ1-3; D is unclear. Germline CDR1 is SGHTA and CDR2 is FQGNSA. Deletions cut 4 bases from V and 2 bases from J, with 12 bases between. The CDR3 has 15 residues. This CDR3 reads CASSSGGGPGNTIYF. The CDR3 DNA sequence: TGTGCCAGCAGCTCGGGAGGAGGCCCTGGAAACACCATATATTTT.

The J gene is TRBJ1-1, the V gene TRBV18; a possible D gene is TRBD1 (5 bases). Germline CDR1 and CDR2: KGHSH and LQKENI. Trimming removed 2 bases from V and 1 base from J, with 8 bases in between. This CDR3 is 14 amino acids long. CDR3 in DNA: TGTGCCAGCTCACCAGCAGGGACGAACACTGAAGCTTTCTTT. Protein: CASSPAGTNTEAFF.

The gene calls are TRBV28 and TRBJ1-2; 7 bases agree with TRBD1. V dropped 0 bases and J dropped 2; count of bases not matched to a gene: 12. Germline CDR1 is MDHEN and CDR2 is SYDVKM. This CDR3 region has 18 residues. Here the CDR3 DNA reads TGTGCCAGCAGTTTATGGGCGGGACAGAGGGGTTTAAACTATGGCTACACCTTC. Residues: CASSLWAGQRGLNYGYTF.

The chain has TRBV29-1 and TRBJ2-5, with D tentatively TRBD1 or TRBD2 (5 bases each). The germline CDR1 and CDR2 sequences are SQVTM and ANQGSEA. V was shortened by 3 bases and J by 4 bases, with 18 bases between the two germline ends. This CDR3 contains 15 residues. The CDR3 DNA sequence: TGCAGCGTTGAGGTTCTGGGGGAGAGGGGAGAGACCCAGTACTTC. The encoded protein is CSVEVLGERGETQYF.

This chain joins TRBV28 and TRBJ2-5; 10 bases line up with TRBD1. The junction had 8 bases not matched to a gene; V was cut back by 2 bases and J by 5 bases. From germline, CDR1 is MDHEN and CDR2 SYDVKM. The CDR3 is 16 amino acids. This chain's CDR3 is CASSLIRDRGQETQYF. The CDR3 DNA reads TGTGCCAGCAGTTTAATTCGGGACAGGGGACAGGAGACCCAGTACTTC.

The table lists this clone with a few counts. The gene calls are TRBV18 and TRBJ1-3, with D unresolved. V was shortened by 3 bases and J by 0 bases, with 9 bases between the two germline ends. CDR1 and CDR2 from the germline V gene are KGHSH and LQKENI. The CDR3 loop spans 15 amino acids. The DNA of the CDR3 is TGTGCCAGCTCACCCACAGCGCTCTCTGGAAACACCATATATTTT. Translating gives CASSPTALSGNTIYF.

The J gene is TRBJ2-6, the V gene TRBV6-1; 13 bases are a match to TRBD2. The CDR3 totals 18 residues. Germline-derived CDR1 and CDR2 are MNHNS and SASEGT. V trimming: 2 bases; J trimming: 2 bases; junction bases outside the gene matches: 3. CDR3 bases: TGTGCCAGCAGTGAATTCGGGACTAGCGGGACTGGGGCCAACGTCCTGACTTTC. Its protein product is CASSEFGTSGTGANVLTF.

The J gene is TRBJ1-1, the V gene TRBV18, with D hard to call. V dropped 1 base and J dropped 3 bases, with 9 bases sitting between them. The germline CDR1 and CDR2 sequences are KGHSH and LQKENI. The CDR3 runs 14 residues. CDR3 sequence: CASSPLQVDTEAFF. CDR3 nucleotide sequence: TGTGCCAGCTCACCACTACAAGTTGACACTGAAGCTTTCTTT.

V is TRBV4-2 and J is TRBJ2-5; 9 positions match TRBD2. Germline CDR1 is LGHNA and CDR2 is YNFKEQ. The V gene end was trimmed by 0 bases and the J gene end by 1 base; junction bases not matched to a gene: 9. CDR3 length: 18 residues. The CDR3 DNA is TGTGCCAGCAGCCAAGATCTCGCGGGAGGGCCCTCCCAAGAGACCCAGTACTTC. Its translation is CASSQDLAGGPSQETQYF.

The chain employs TRBV7-2 and TRBJ1-5; 9 bases are shared with TRBD1. Trimming removed 5 bases from V and 6 bases from J; junction bases left unmatched: 5. The CDR3 is 14 amino acids. The germline gives CDR1 SGHTA, CDR2 FQGNSA. This chain's CDR3 is CASSPTGGGQPQHF. The CDR3 nucleotides are TGTGCCAGCAGCCCCACAGGGGGCGGTCAGCCCCAGCATTTT.

The rearrangement joins TRBV5-1 to TRBJ2-3; unclear D gene. The CDR3 length is 13 residues. V dropped 4 bases and J dropped 5 bases, with 11 bases sitting between them. The germline V gene encodes CDR1 SGHRS and CDR2 YFSETQ. As DNA, the CDR3 is TGCGCCAGCAGCCCTCCCTCTGGAGATACGCAGTATTTT. Protein sequence: CASSPPSGDTQYF.

The chain links TRBV6-1 to TRBJ2-5; D unclear. The V end lost 6 bases, the J end lost 4 bases, and 6 bases lay between the germline ends. Germline CDR1 MNHNS, CDR2 SASEGT. The CDR3 is 11 amino acids. The CDR3 region is CASRHRETQYF. The CDR3, as DNA: TGTGCCAGCAGACACAGAGAGACCCAGTACTTC.

The rearrangement uses TRBV19 and TRBJ1-4, with D unclear. Germline CDR1 reads LNHDA; CDR2 reads SQIVND (reference sequence). This CDR3 is built from 17 residues. Trimming cost V 3 bases and J 0 bases, with 14 bases left between them. CDR3 region: CASSIRERPATNEKLFF. DNA of the CDR3: TGTGCCAGTAGTATTCGGGAGCGACCTGCAACTAATGAAAAACTGTTTTTT.

This clone was seen only once. CDR3 amino acids: CSVDDYRGSSYNEQFF. The CDR3 DNA sequence: TGCAGCGTTGATGACTACCGGGGGAGCTCCTACAATGAGCAGTTCTTC. This chain links TRBV29-1 with TRBJ2-1; possible D gene TRBD2, 6 bases. The germline V gene encodes CDR1 SQVTM and CDR2 ANQGSEA. The CDR3 loop spans 16 amino acids. V lost 3 bases, J lost 0 bases, and 15 bases lay in between.

The chain employs TRBV2 and TRBJ1-4; D remains ambiguous. The CDR3 consists of 13 residues. CDR1 is SNHLY and CDR2 is FYNNEI in the germline V gene. With 5 bases removed from V and 8 bases from J, the gap between germline ends came to 12 bases. The CDR3 loop is CASSLSGGEKLFF. DNA for the CDR3: TGTGCCAGCAGTTTGTCGGGTGGGGAAAAACTGTTTTTT.